This T cell receptor beta chain was found in a study of cytomegalovirus exposure and HLA in healthy donors. Broader study findings: Cytomegalovirus-associated status was assigned to 164 TCR beta chains. Analysis was performed later, and it showed HLA-associated TCR beta chains to be more clonally expanded than equally common others. Later analysis reportedly placed an Asian-associated ancestry cluster below the roughly 690-donor mean in N-insertions. HLA alleles showed associations with 16,951 TCR beta sequences in a later analysis, at a 0.05 false discovery rate.

Both 60 Vbeta primers and 13 Jbeta primers went into the PCR. Clones were read by immunoSEQ multiplex PCR, and TCRdb kept only the in-frame ones, dropping some. Of around 150,000 clones in the sample, about three fifths were seen once. Germline V gives CDR1 LGHNA, CDR2 YNFKEQ. CDR3 length equals 12 residues. V was trimmed by 1 base and J by 8 bases, leaving 8 bases between them. This clone was detected a few times. What it binds is not known. Source material: PBMCs. This receptor was obtained from a woman aged 60 to 75 in good health and CMV-seropositive. This chain uses TRBV4-2 with TRBJ1-1, with D possibly TRBD1 on 6 matching bases. For the CDR3, the DNA is TGTGCCAGCAGCCAAGGGACAGACGAAGCTTTCTTT. Its protein product is CASSQGTDEAFF.